Listed below are T cell receptor beta chains from one sample, sequenced in a study of cytomegalovirus exposure and HLA in healthy donors. The assay was immunoSEQ multiplex PCR, and TCRdb's table has in-frame clones only and misses some. This sample has more than 55,000 clones, with roughly 83% found just once. Specimen: PBMCs. Receptors were obtained from a man aged 30-40 years in good health and CMV-seronegative. The CDR3 runs from the conserved cysteine through the conserved F or W. Each record gives: J gene, clone size, D gene, V gene, CDR3 DNA, CDR3 protein. The D gene is left open where the match is weak. Where a row states a size, it is once, few, many or the class of an expanded clone; other rows omit it.

>TRBJ2-4|-|-|TRBV5-1
TGCGCCAGCAGCTTGGCCTCTGGAGGGAAGAACATTCAGTACTTC
CASSLASGGKNIQYF
>TRBJ2-7|-|TRBD2|TRBV4-1
TGCGCCAGCAGCCACGGACTAGCGGGAGGTACCTACGAGCAGTACTTC
CASSHGLAGGTYEQYF
>TRBJ2-4|-|-|TRBV19
TGTGCCAGTAGTATCGATACAGGGGTGGTTGAAGGAGGGAACATTCAGTACTTC
CASSIDTGVVEGGNIQYF
>TRBJ1-1|-|-|TRBV6-6
TGTGCCAGCAGTTACCAGGAGAACACTGAAGCTTTCTTT
CASSYQENTEAFF
>TRBJ1-6|-|-|TRBV19
TGTGCCAGTAGTATCACAGGGCGGGATTCACCCCTCCACTTT
CASSITGRDSPLHF
>TRBJ2-1|-|TRBD2|TRBV15
TGTGCCACCAGCCCCTCGGGACTAGCGGGGAGGCCCAATGAGCAGTTCTTC
CATSPSGLAGRPNEQFF
>TRBJ2-7|-|TRBD2|TRBV27
TGTGCCAGCAGTAGAACCCGAGCGGGAGGGAGCTACGAGCAGTACTTC
CASSRTRAGGSYEQYF
>TRBJ1-4|-|-|TRBV19
TGTGCCAGTATGGACATTGTTGAAAAACTGTTTTTT
CASMDIVEKLFF
>TRBJ2-7|-|-|TRBV27
TGTGCCAGCAGTTTCTCGAGCACTCCGTCCTACGAGCAGTACTTC
CASSFSSTPSYEQYF
>TRBJ1-6|-|-|TRBV11-2
TGTGCCAGCAGCTTTCTGGGGGCGCGTACCTATAATTCACCCCTCCACTTT
CASSFLGARTYNSPLHF
>TRBJ2-7|-|-|TRBV4-3
TGCGCCAGCAGCCAAGAAACAGGGACCTCCTACGAGCAGTACTTC
CASSQETGTSYEQYF
>TRBJ1-2|-|TRBD1|TRBV10-3
TGTGCCACCCTTCCGGGACAGGGAATTCTCTATGGCTACACCTTC
CATLPGQGILYGYTF
>TRBJ2-1|-|-|TRBV19
TGTGCCAGTAGTATAGGGGGAGGCGGACCCTTCGGGAATGAGCAGTTCTTC
CASSIGGGGPFGNEQFF
>TRBJ1-2|-|-|TRBV4-3
TGCGCCAGCAGCCAAGATAGCGCTGGGGGTGTGGGAGGGGGGAACTATGGCTACACCTTC
CASSQDSAGGVGGGNYGYTF
>TRBJ1-5|few|-|TRBV4-3
TGCGCCAGCAGCCAAGATGCGGGGCAGGGAGGTCAGCCCCAGCATTTT
CASSQDAGQGGQPQHF
>TRBJ2-7|-|-|TRBV27
TGTGCCAGCAGTTTCGGGGGGCCGCGTTTCCGCTCCTACGAGCAATACTTC
CASSFGGPRFRSYEQYF
>TRBJ2-1|-|TRBD1|TRBV19
TGTGCCAGTAGACGGACAGGGGCAGGTTACAATGAGCAGTTCTTC
CASRRTGAGYNEQFF
>TRBJ2-7|few|-|TRBV14
TGTGCCAGCAGCCAAGGACTCAGGGGCGAGCAGTACTTC
CASSQGLRGEQYF
>TRBJ2-1|-|-|TRBV23-1
TGCGCCCCTAAGGGACACTCACCATCCTACAATGAGCAGTTCTTC
CAPKGHSPSYNEQFF
>TRBJ1-2|-|-|TRBV5-4
TGTGCCAGCAGCTTGGAGTCCAGGCATGGCTACACCTTC
CASSLESRHGYTF
>TRBJ2-7|-|-|TRBV7-8
TGTGCCAGCAGCTTAGCGGAAGGGGACTACGAGCAGTACTTC
CASSLAEGDYEQYF
>TRBJ2-7|-|-|TRBV7-9
TGTGCCAGCAGCTCCGACGAGCAGTACTTC
CASSSDEQYF
>TRBJ1-1|-|-|TRBV5-1
TGCGCCAGCAGCTTCCAGGGGTTGGCCACTGAAGCTTTCTTT
CASSFQGLATEAFF
>TRBJ2-2|-|-|TRBV15
TGTGCCACCAGCACTCGACAGGACACCGGGGAGCTGTTTTTT
CATSTRQDTGELFF
>TRBJ2-7|-|TRBD2|TRBV9
TGCGCCAGCAACCCGGGACTAGCGGATTCCTACGAGCAGTACTTC
CASNPGLADSYEQYF
>TRBJ2-2|-|-|TRBV30
TGTGCCTGGAGACATGCCGGGACTTATAACACCGGGGAGCTGTTTTTT
CAWRHAGTYNTGELFF
>TRBJ2-6|-|-|TRBV7-8
TGTGCCAGCAGGTCCCAGGTGTTCAGCTCTGGGGCCAACGTCCTGACTTTC
CASRSQVFSSGANVLTF
>TRBJ2-1|few|-|TRBV5-1
TGCGCCAGCAGCTTGGGTCAGGTGAACAATGAGCAGTTCTTC
CASSLGQVNNEQFF
>TRBJ1-1|few|TRBD1|TRBV6-5
TGTGCCAGCAGTTACGGCCCGGACAGGAGGACTGAAGCTTTCTTT
CASSYGPDRRTEAFF
>TRBJ2-1|-|-|TRBV7-2
TGTGCCAGCAGATTTACGGGGGGCCTTAACAATGAGCAGTTCTTC
CASRFTGGLNNEQFF
>TRBJ2-1|-|-|TRBV2
TGTGCCAGCACCCTGGGAGCGACGGGACTTAATGAGCAGTTCTTC
CASTLGATGLNEQFF
>TRBJ2-2|once|-|TRBV11-2
TGTGCCAGCAGCTCTCTGACAGGGAACACCGGGGAGCTGTTTTTT
CASSSLTGNTGELFF
>TRBJ1-5|-|-|TRBV7-9
TGTGCCAGCAGCTTAGGAGGGATGGGCAATCAGCCCCAGCATTTT
CASSLGGMGNQPQHF
>TRBJ2-1|-|TRBD2|TRBV7-6
TGTGCCAGCAGCCCTGGGACTAGCGGTTACAATGAGCAGTTCTTC
CASSPGTSGYNEQFF
>TRBJ2-3|-|TRBD1|TRBV19
TGTGCCAGTAGTGACGTGACAGGGGGTGGGAAACAAGATACGCAGTATTTT
CASSDVTGGGKQDTQYF
>TRBJ2-7|-|-|TRBV7-7
TGTGCCAGCAGTACCCGCCGAGACATACACTACGAGCAGTACTTC
CASSTRRDIHYEQYF
>TRBJ2-2|-|TRBD2|TRBV7-9
TGTTCCAGCAGCACCCATCCGGGACTAGAGAGAGGCACCGGGGAGCTGTTTTTT
CSSSTHPGLERGTGELFF
>TRBJ2-3|-|TRBD1|TRBV6-6
TGTGCCAGCAGTCCCTCCGGGACAGGGGGAGGGACTACGCAGTATTTT
CASSPSGTGGGTTQYF
>TRBJ2-3|-|TRBD2|TRBV4-2
TGTGCCAGCAGCCACCAGCGGGGGGGGGAAGATACGCAGTATTTT
CASSHQRGGEDTQYF
>TRBJ2-7|-|-|TRBV6-5
TGTGCCAGCAGTTCTCAGGCCTCGGCAGGTGTCGAGCAGTACTTC
CASSSQASAGVEQYF
>TRBJ1-4|-|TRBD1|TRBV18
TGTGCCAGCTCACCATCGACAGGGGGCATTGAAAAACTGTTTTTT
CASSPSTGGIEKLFF
>TRBJ2-1|-|TRBD2|TRBV13
TGTGCCAGCAGCCCCCTTAGCGGGGGGTTACCCTACAATGAGCAGTTCTTC
CASSPLSGGLPYNEQFF
>TRBJ2-2|-|TRBD2|TRBV30
TGTGCCTGGAGATTAGCGGGAGGGGACACCGGGGAGCTGTTTTTT
CAWRLAGGDTGELFF
>TRBJ2-1|-|TRBD2|TRBV19
TGTGCCAGTAGTATCGGGCGGGGGGCCTACAATGAGCAGTTCTTC
CASSIGRGAYNEQFF
>TRBJ2-1|-|-|TRBV9
TGTGCCAGCAGCGTAGGGGGTAGCGGATCCAACCCCTACAATGAGCAGTTCTTC
CASSVGGSGSNPYNEQFF
>TRBJ1-1|-|-|TRBV19
TGTGCCAGTAGTATCAGGGGCCCGAACACTGAAGCTTTCTTT
CASSIRGPNTEAFF
>TRBJ2-7|-|TRBD2|TRBV7-2
TGTGCCAGCAGCTTAGTTGTGACTAGCGGGGGTTACGAGCAGTACTTC
CASSLVVTSGGYEQYF
>TRBJ2-1|-|-|TRBV12-1
TGTGCCAGCAGCTCACTCACTAGCGGACCCTACAATGAGCAGTTCTTC
CASSSLTSGPYNEQFF
>TRBJ2-1|-|TRBD1|TRBV4-3
TGCGCCAGCAGCCAGGACAGGGGTAGTTCCTACAATGAGCAGTTCTTC
CASSQDRGSSYNEQFF
>TRBJ1-6|-|TRBD1|TRBV7-9
TGTTCCAGCAGTTCCGGGACAGGGGTTTCCTATAATTCACCCCTCCACTTT
CSSSSGTGVSYNSPLHF
>TRBJ2-7|-|-|TRBV7-8
TGTGCCAGCAGCTTAGTACCCTACTACGAGCAGTACTTC
CASSLVPYYEQYF
>TRBJ2-7|once|TRBD1|TRBV5-4
TGTGCCAGCAGCCTTAGGACAGGGGGTTCCGCCGAGCAGTACTTC
CASSLRTGGSAEQYF
>TRBJ2-3|-|-|TRBV30
TGTGCCTTTAGCGGTATTAGCACAGATACGCAGTATTTT
CAFSGISTDTQYF
>TRBJ1-1|-|-|TRBV7-2
TGTGCCAGCAGCTTAGAGCCCCAGGGTATCGTGAACACTGAAGCTTTCTTT
CASSLEPQGIVNTEAFF
>TRBJ1-5|few|-|TRBV10-3
TGTGCCATCAGTGAAGGCACGGGGATAGACAATCAGCCCCAGCATTTT
CAISEGTGIDNQPQHF
>TRBJ2-7|-|TRBD1|TRBV29-1
TGCAGCGTTGCGGACAGGGGGGACGAGCAGTACTTC
CSVADRGDEQYF
>TRBJ1-1|few|-|TRBV2
TGTGCCAGCTTCCGGGCCCTAGGGGCTGAAGCTTTCTTT
CASFRALGAEAFF
>TRBJ2-1|-|TRBD2|TRBV5-1
TGCGCCAGCAGCTCGCGGGGAGGGTCCTTCAATGAGCAGTTCTTC
CASSSRGGSFNEQFF